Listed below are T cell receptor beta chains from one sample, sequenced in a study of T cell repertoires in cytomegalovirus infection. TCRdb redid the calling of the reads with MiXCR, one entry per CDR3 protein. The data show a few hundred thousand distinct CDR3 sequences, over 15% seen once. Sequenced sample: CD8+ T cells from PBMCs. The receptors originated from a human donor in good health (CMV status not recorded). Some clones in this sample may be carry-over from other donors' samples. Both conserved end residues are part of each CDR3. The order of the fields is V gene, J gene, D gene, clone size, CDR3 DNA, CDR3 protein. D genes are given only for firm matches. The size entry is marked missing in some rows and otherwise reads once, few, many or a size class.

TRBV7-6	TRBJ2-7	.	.	TGTGCCAGCAGCTCGGACGGGAGCTCCTACGAGCAGTACTTC	CASSSDGSSYEQYF
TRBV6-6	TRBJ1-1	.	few	TGTGCCAGCAGTCCTATATATCCGCTCTCTGAAGCTTTCTTT	CASSPIYPLSEAFF
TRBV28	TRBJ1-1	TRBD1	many	TGTGCCAGCAGAGGGACAGGGGGCACTGAAGCTTTCTTT	CASRGTGGTEAFF
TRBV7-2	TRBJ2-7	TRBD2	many	TGTGCCAGCAGCTGGAACGGACTAGCGGGGGACGAGCAGTACTTC	CASSWNGLAGDEQYF
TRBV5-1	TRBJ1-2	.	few	TGCGCCAGCAGCCCGTACGAGGGGCCCAACTATGGCTACACCTTC	CASSPYEGPNYGYTF
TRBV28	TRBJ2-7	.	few	TGTGCCAGCAGTTTATGGGGGGAGCCAACCTACGAGCAGTACTTC	CASSLWGEPTYEQYF
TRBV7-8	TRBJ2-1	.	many	TGTGCCAGCAGCCGGGGGGGACAGGGAGGCTCCTACAATGAGCAGTTCTTC	CASSRGGQGGSYNEQFF
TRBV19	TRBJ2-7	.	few	TGTGCCAGTAGGGCTAACGGGTCAAGGCGCGAGCAGTACTTC	CASRANGSRREQYF
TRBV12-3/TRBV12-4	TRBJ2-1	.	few	TGTGCCAGCAGTCACAGGGATCATGAGCAGTTCTTC	CASSHRDHEQFF
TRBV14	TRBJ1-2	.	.	.	CASSEYGTGAFGDGYTF
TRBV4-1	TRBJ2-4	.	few	TGCGCCAGCAGCCAAGCGGCTGCCTCGGCCATTCAGTACTTC	CASSQAAASAIQYF
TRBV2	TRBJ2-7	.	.	TGTGCCAGCAAGATCATTCCCTACGAGCAGTACTTC	CASKIIPYEQYF
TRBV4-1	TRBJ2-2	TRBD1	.	TGCGCCAGCAGCCGGACAGGGGCCGGGGAGCTGTTTTTT	CASSRTGAGELFF
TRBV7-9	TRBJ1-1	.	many	TGTGCCAGCAGCCTAGGGGAGACTGAAGCTTTCTTT	CASSLGETEAFF
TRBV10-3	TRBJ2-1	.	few	TGTGCCATCAGTAGCCGCATCATCGGCAGCAACTCCTACAATGAGCAGTTCTTC	CAISSRIIGSNSYNEQFF
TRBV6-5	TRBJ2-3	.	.	TGTGCCAGCAGTTACTCGGTTTTGCGTGGGGAGGCAGATACGCAGTATTTT	CASSYSVLRGEADTQYF
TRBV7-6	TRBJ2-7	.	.	TGTGCCAGCAGAAGTCAGTTCACCTACGAGCAGTACTTC	CASRSQFTYEQYF
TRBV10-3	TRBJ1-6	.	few	TGTGCCATCAGTGAGCAGGCAGGGGCCCCCTATAATTCACCCCTCCACTTT	CAISEQAGAPYNSPLHF
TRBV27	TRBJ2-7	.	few	TGTGCCAGCAGTTTAGCGACAGACTCCTACGAGCAGTACTTC	CASSLATDSYEQYF
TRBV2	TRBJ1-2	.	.	TGTGCCAGCAGTGATTGGGGGTCCTATGGCTACACCTTC	CASSDWGSYGYTF
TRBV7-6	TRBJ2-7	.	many	TGTGCCAGCAGCGAATTACTAGCAGGCCTCCACGAGCAGTACTTC	CASSELLAGLHEQYF
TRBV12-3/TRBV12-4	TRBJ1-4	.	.	TGTGCCAGCAGTTCACCTCCCCTGGGGGAAAAACTGTTTTTT	CASSSPPLGEKLFF
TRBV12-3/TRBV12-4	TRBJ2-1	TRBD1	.	TGTGCCAGCAACGCACAGGGGGCGGTCTTTATCGATGAGCAGTTCTTC	CASNAQGAVFIDEQFF
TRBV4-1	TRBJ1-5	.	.	TGCGCCAGCAGCCAAGGGGTATTGTCTCGGGGGGCGCCGGGCAATCAGCCCCAGCATTTT	CASSQGVLSRGAPGNQPQHF
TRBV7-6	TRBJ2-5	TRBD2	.	TGTGCCAGCAGCTTCGGCGGGGGGGCCTATGAGACCCAGTACTTC	CASSFGGGAYETQYF
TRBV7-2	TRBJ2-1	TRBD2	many	TGTGCCAGCAGCTTAACCGGGGGGAAAAATGAGCAGTTCTTC	CASSLTGGKNEQFF
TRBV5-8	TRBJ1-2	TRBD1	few	TGTGCCAGCAGTTATGGACAGGGCTTCCGAGACTATGGCTACACCTTC	CASSYGQGFRDYGYTF
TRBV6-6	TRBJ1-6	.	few	TGTGCCAGCAGTTACGATCAGCCATATAATTCACCCCTCCACTTT	CASSYDQPYNSPLHF
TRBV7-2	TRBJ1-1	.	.	TGTGCCAGCAGCTTAGGCCTTGTTGGGGCGGACACTGAAGCTTTCTTT	CASSLGLVGADTEAFF
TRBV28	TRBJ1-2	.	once	TGTGCCAGCACCACCCTTCGCAGGGGCAGGAACTATGGCTACACCTTC	CASTTLRRGRNYGYTF
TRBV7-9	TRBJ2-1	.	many	TGTGCCAGCAGCGGCCAAGCCCCAGGGGAGCAGTTCTTC	CASSGQAPGEQFF
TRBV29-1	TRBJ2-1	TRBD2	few	TGCAGCGCTGTGGCTAGCGGGGGGCCGGTAGGGATCAGGCAGTTCTTC	CSAVASGGPVGIRQFF
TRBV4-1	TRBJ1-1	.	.	TGCGCCAGCAGCCAAGAAGGGGGGCGCGGCACTGAAGCTTTCTTT	CASSQEGGRGTEAFF
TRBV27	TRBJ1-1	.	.	TGTGCCAGCAGTCCCGATTTTTTGGGGTTCACTGAAGCTTTCTTT	CASSPDFLGFTEAFF
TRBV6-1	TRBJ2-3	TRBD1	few	TGTGCCAGCGAGGGGACAGGGGGCAGCACAGATACGCAGTATTTT	CASEGTGGSTDTQYF
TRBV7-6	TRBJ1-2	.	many	TGTGCCAGCAGCGTTCAACAGGGAGACGGAAACTATGGCTACACCTTC	CASSVQQGDGNYGYTF
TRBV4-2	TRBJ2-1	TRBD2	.	TGTGCCAGCAGTGTGGCGGGGGGAGGACGGGATGAGCAGTTCTTC	CASSVAGGGRDEQFF
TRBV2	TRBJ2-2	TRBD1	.	TGTGCCAGCAGCTACCCAGGGGGTTCAAACACCGGGGAGCTGTTTTTT	CASSYPGGSNTGELFF
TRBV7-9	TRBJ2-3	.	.	TGTGCCAGCAGCCTCCCCCCTTATGGGCAAGCAGATACGCAGTATTTT	CASSLPPYGQADTQYF
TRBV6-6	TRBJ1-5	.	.	TGTGCCAGCAGTTTCCCGGATCAGCCCCAGCATTTT	CASSFPDQPQHF
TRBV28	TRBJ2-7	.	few	TGTGCCAGCAGTTTAGTAGACGTATCCTACGAGCAGTACTTC	CASSLVDVSYEQYF
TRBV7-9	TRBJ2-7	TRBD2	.	TGTGCCAGCACACCCGGGGGGGAGCAGTACTTC	CASTPGGEQYF
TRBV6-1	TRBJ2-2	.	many	TGTGCCAGCAGTGATACAGGAACGAACACCGGGGAGCTGTTTTTT	CASSDTGTNTGELFF
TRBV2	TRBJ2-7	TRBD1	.	TGTGCCAGCGGGGGGGGACAGGGACTCTACGAGCAGTACTTC	CASGGGQGLYEQYF
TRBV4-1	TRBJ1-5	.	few	TGCGCCAGCAGCCAAAATCCCCCCGGCGGGATGGAGGTGAATCAGCCCCAGCATTTT	CASSQNPPGGMEVNQPQHF
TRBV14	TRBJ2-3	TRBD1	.	TGTGCCAGCAGCCCGGACAGGGGATCGGATACGCAGTATTTT	CASSPDRGSDTQYF
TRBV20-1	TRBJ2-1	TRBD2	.	TGCAGTGCTAGAGACCCCCACGGACTAGGTTTGTTCGATGAGCAGTTCTTC	CSARDPHGLGLFDEQFF
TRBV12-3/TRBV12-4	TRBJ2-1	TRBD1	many	TGTGCCAGCAGTCCGTCAGGGGGTCTGGGCTACAATGAGCAGTTCTTC	CASSPSGGLGYNEQFF
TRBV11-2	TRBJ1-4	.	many	TGTGCCAGCAGCTTAGCGCCTGTAGGTGCAACTAATGAAAAACTGTTTTTT	CASSLAPVGATNEKLFF